This T cell receptor beta chain was found in a study of type 1 regulatory T cells. The wider study: T-allo10 is an in vitro-generated, Tr1-enriched CD4 T cell product specific for alloantigen.

The germline CDR1 and CDR2 sequences are LGHNA and YNFKEQ. The V end lost 1 base, the J end lost 6 bases, and 6 bases lay between the germline ends. The CDR3 contains 12 residues. The study's findings and limits: Compared with non-type 1 regulatory T cells, type 1 regulatory T cells showed a more restricted TCR repertoire.

A single record per CDR3 protein comes from TCRdb applying MiXCR to the reads. The table shows 60,000 to 75,000 distinct CDR3 sequences, with less than 25% occurring only once. This clonotype has ten or more counts. Its specificity is unknown. Sequenced input: cultured type 1 regulatory T (Tr1) cells, either the whole culture or a sorted fraction (not recorded which). The clonotype comes from a human donor in good health. The gene calls are TRBV4-2 and TRBJ1-1, with D hard to call. CDR3 in amino acids: CASSQGRAEAFF. The DNA for the CDR3 is TGTGCCAGCAGCCAAGGAAGGGCTGAAGCTTTCTTT.